This TCR beta chain was identified in a study of prognosis after radiotherapy for stage I lung cancer. Study summary: No patient received concurrent therapy with stereotactic body radiotherapy. The study recorded distant metastases in a few patients (median about 7 months) after radiotherapy and no significant progression in approximately 14. Study observations and caveats: Shannon entropy after stereotactic body radiation therapy was lower in patients who developed distant metastases.

TCR beta CDR3 amplification from genomic DNA was performed by two-round multiplex PCR. TRBV and TRBJ genes each had their own specific primers in first-round PCR. TCRdb processed the multiplex PCR reads anew with MiXCR; each CDR3 protein has one entry. The sample contains 20,000 to 30,000 distinct CDR3 sequences, about 32% of which appear only once. The CDR3 spans 15 residues. V gave up 4 bases and J gave up 0 bases, with 14 bases separating them. Germline loops: CDR1 SGDLS, CDR2 YYNGEE. This clonotype showed up many times. Its target is not known. The input for sequencing was PBMCs, taken before or after stereotactic body radiation therapy (not recorded which). The chain employs TRBV9 and TRBJ2-7; D is perhaps TRBD2 (6 bases). The origin of this receptor is a donor at least 50 years old with non-small cell lung cancer. CDR3 residues: CASSLGGGGSYEQYF. DNA for the CDR3: TGTGCCAGCAGCTTGGGGGGTGGGGGCTCCTACGAGCAGTACTTC.